A selection of T cell receptor beta chains follows, all from one sample in a study of post-analysis software for immune sequencing data. Each CDR3 protein gets one entry after TCRdb re-called the PCR reads with MiXCR. The table lists hundreds of thousands of distinct CDR3 sequences, roughly 29% of them singletons. Sample: blood. These receptors all come from a girl under 18 with multiple sclerosis. Both conserved end residues are part of each CDR3. Each record gives: J gene, D gene, clone size, V gene, CDR3 DNA, CDR3 protein. The D gene is left open where the match is weak. The listing skips clone size in some rows; elsewhere it reads once, few, many or a size class.

>TRBJ2-1|NA|NA|TRBV28
TGTGCCACCACCGGGCTAGCGTTGGTCAATGAGCGGTTCTTC
CATTGLALVNERFF
>TRBJ2-5|TRBD1|NA|TRBV5-1
TGCGCCAGCAGCACCGGGACAGGGTTCCCAGAGACCCAGTACTTC
CASSTGTGFPETQYF
>TRBJ2-1|NA|NA|TRBV29-1
TGCAGCGTTGAAGATTGGAGATACAATGAGCAGTTCTTC
CSVEDWRYNEQFF
>TRBJ2-5|TRBD2|few|TRBV27
TGTGCCAGCAGTCCCGGGTTACTAGCGGGGAACCAAGAGACCCAGTACTTC
CASSPGLLAGNQETQYF
>TRBJ2-1|TRBD1|once|TRBV27
TGTGCCAGCAGCCCTCACGGACAGGGGAAGTTCTTC
CASSPHGQGKFF
>TRBJ2-1|NA|NA|TRBV29-1
TGCAGCGGTGAAGATCTCCCGCTTCTCTCGCAGTTCTTC
CSGEDLPLLSQFF
>TRBJ2-3|NA|NA|TRBV3-1
TGTGCCAGCACAAACGGGGGAAGGGGCACAGATACGCAGTATTTT
CASTNGGRGTDTQYF
>TRBJ1-5|TRBD1|NA|TRBV28
TGTGCCAGCAGTCCGGACAGGGCCGATAATCAGCCCCAGCATTTT
CASSPDRADNQPQHF
>TRBJ2-7|TRBD1|NA|TRBV29-1
TGCAGCGCCCGGGACAGGGGGCAGATTGGCGAGCAGTACTTC
CSARDRGQIGEQYF
>TRBJ2-1|TRBD2|few|TRBV5-1
TGCGCCAGCAGCTCGTCTAGCGGGGGGGCCTTGGATGAGCAGTTCTTC
CASSSSSGGALDEQFF
>TRBJ2-7|NA|NA|TRBV4-1
TGCGCCAGCAGCCGCGGGAAAGCACTCTACGAGCAGTACTTC
CASSRGKALYEQYF
>TRBJ2-6|NA|many|TRBV29-1
TGCAGCGTTTGGGACACTGGGGCCAACGTCCTGACTTTC
CSVWDTGANVLTF
>TRBJ2-5|TRBD1|many|TRBV5-1
TGCGCCAGCAGCCCGGGACAGGGGGAAGAGACCCAGTACTTC
CASSPGQGEETQYF
>TRBJ2-7|NA|many|TRBV10-2
TGCGCCAGCAGTGATGGGGACTTCTACGAGCAGTACTTC
CASSDGDFYEQYF
>TRBJ2-1|TRBD1|NA|TRBV5-1
TGCGCCAGCAGCTTGGACAGGGGGGTGCAGTTCTTC
CASSLDRGVQFF
>TRBJ1-2|TRBD1|NA|TRBV6-6
TGTGCCAGCAGCCCGGACAGGGCCTATGGCTACACCTTC
CASSPDRAYGYTF
>TRBJ2-7|NA|many|TRBV7-2
TGTGCCAGCAGCTTAAGGTCGACCGATTTCGGGGAGCAGTACTTC
CASSLRSTDFGEQYF
>TRBJ2-7|TRBD1|NA|TRBV5-1
TGCGCCAGCAGCGAGACAGGGGGCGAGCAGTACTTC
CASSETGGEQYF
>TRBJ2-1|TRBD1|medium-sized|TRBV10-3
TGTGCCATCAGTGACACAGGGGGCGGGTATCCCCACAATGAGCAGTTCTTC
CAISDTGGGYPHNEQFF
>TRBJ1-1|NA|few|TRBV29-1
TGCAGCGTGGACAAAACTGAAGCTTTCTTT
CSVDKTEAFF
>TRBJ1-2|NA|NA|TRBV6-1
TGTGCCAGCAGTGAAGCGGTGGCATATGGCTACACCTTC
CASSEAVAYGYTF
>TRBJ2-7|NA|once|TRBV7-2
TGTACCAGCAGCTTAGGTCGACGGGGGCAGAGCGAGCAGTACTTC
CTSSLGRRGQSEQYF
>TRBJ2-7|TRBD1|NA|TRBV19
TGTGCCAGTAGTCTTACGCGCCTGGACAGGGTACACGAGCAGTACTTC
CASSLTRLDRVHEQYF
>TRBJ2-1|TRBD2|many|TRBV20-1
TGCAGTGTGCCGGTTGGGACTAGAATCAATGAGCAGTTCTTC
CSVPVGTRINEQFF
>TRBJ2-7|TRBD1|many|TRBV29-1
TGCAGCGCCCTAGCCGGACAGGGGAGATACGAGCAGTACTTC
CSALAGQGRYEQYF
>TRBJ1-5|TRBD1|once|TRBV6-2/TRBV6-3
TGTGCCAGCAGTTACCGGACAGGGAATAATCAGCCCCAGCATTTT
CASSYRTGNNQPQHF